This entry features one T cell receptor (beta chain) sequence. The antigen is unknown. The record originates from a study of cytomegalovirus exposure and HLA in healthy donors. Study-wide background: The same platform was used for the 130 or so validation repertoires and the roughly 640 first-cohort repertoires, a later analysis reported. General observations from the study: Specific recognition of CMV antigens was confirmed in vitro for a few chains (all CMV-associated). The study listed roughly 150 cytomegalovirus-associated TCR beta chains. Rare TCR sequences predominated, though certain public TCRs were found in many donors.

CDR1 SNHLY and CDR2 FYNNEI come from the germline V gene. The CDR3 sequence is 15 residues long. V lost 3 bases to trimming and J lost 0 bases, with 11 bases between them. Only in-frame clones appear in the TCRdb table, and some are missing; sequencing was by immunoSEQ multiplex PCR. Found here are under 250,000 clones, more than 75% of them singletons; the top ten hold around 2.6%. This rearrangement joins TRBV2 to TRBJ1-1; tentatively, D is TRBD1 (5 bases). The source of this sequence is a young man in good health and CMV-seronegative. Sequencing was done on a sample of PBMCs. CDR3 nucleotides: TGTGCCAGCAGTGACCAGGGATTAATGAACACTGAAGCTTTCTTT. It is translated as CASSDQGLMNTEAFF.